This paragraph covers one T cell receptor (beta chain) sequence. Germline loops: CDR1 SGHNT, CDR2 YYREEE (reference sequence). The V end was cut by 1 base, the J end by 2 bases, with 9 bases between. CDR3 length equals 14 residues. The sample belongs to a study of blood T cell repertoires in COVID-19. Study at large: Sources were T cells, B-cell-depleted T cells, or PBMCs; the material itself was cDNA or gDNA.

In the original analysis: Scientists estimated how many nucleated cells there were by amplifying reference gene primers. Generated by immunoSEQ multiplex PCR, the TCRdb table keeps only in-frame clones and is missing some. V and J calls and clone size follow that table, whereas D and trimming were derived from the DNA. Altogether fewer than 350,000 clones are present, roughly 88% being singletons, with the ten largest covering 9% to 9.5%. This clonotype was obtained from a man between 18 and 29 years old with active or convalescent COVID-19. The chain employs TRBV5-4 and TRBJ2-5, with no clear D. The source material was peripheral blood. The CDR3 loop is CASSLFATQETQYF. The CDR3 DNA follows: TGTGCCAGCAGCTTGTTTGCTACGCAAGAGACCCAGTACTTC.